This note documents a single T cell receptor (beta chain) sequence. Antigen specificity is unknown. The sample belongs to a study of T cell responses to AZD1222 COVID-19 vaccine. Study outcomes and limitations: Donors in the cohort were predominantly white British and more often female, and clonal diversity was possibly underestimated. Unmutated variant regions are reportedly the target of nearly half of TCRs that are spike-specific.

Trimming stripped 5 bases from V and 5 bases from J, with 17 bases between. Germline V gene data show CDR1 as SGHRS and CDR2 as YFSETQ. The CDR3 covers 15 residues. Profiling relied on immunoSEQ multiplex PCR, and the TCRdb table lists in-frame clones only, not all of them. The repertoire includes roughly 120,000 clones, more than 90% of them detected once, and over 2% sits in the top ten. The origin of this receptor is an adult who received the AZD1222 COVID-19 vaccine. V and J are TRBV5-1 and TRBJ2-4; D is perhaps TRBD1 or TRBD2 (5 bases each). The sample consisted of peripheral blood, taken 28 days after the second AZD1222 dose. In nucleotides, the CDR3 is TGCGCCAGCAGTATCGCCGGGACGTGGGAAAACATTCAGTACTTC. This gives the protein CASSIAGTWENIQYF.